This entry is about one T cell receptor (beta chain). Its antigen specificity is not known. A read error may produce the germline difference seen at one junction end. This record belongs to a study of tumor and adjacent non-tumor tissue in lung cancer (dated by TCRdb to the late 2010s). About the full investigation: By cancer type, the cohort comprised eleven to twelve adenocarcinoma patients, 2 squamous cell carcinoma patients and 1 small cell lung cancer patient. Among the roughly 15 patients, ages ranged from roughly 31 to 76 years, some 10 were men and 5 were women, and disease was TNM stage I to III. In total, sequencing yielded approximately 130,000,000 productive TCRbeta reads, which works out to an average of around 4.2 million reads per sample. Bulk TCRbeta repertoires were compared between lung tumor tissue and matched distant non-tumor lung tissue obtained from fewer than 18 lung cancer patients. For each patient, one tumor sample and one normal lung sample were taken, giving about 29 paired specimens that underwent TCRbeta CDR3 sequencing.

General study outcomes and caveats: The sequencing platform is not named in the methods, and unique molecular identifiers are not mentioned. Significantly higher TCR diversity (inverse Simpson) was observed in tumor tissue than in normal lung tissue (around 450 vs 160, P = 0.0075, Mann-Whitney U test). The top 100 clones accounted for a significantly larger cumulative portion of the repertoire in normal lung than in tumor tissue. Significantly higher TCR diversity was found in younger patients, and higher tumor TCR diversity was associated with shorter overall and disease-free survival. The cohort had only around 15 patients, and the authors noted that larger samples and more detailed clinical data are needed. Peripheral blood was not sequenced, so blood TCRbeta repertoires were not examined in the lung cancer patients of the study.

Taken from cysteine to phenylalanine, the CDR3 has 14 residues. Left in the record is the CDR3 DNA by itself, 42 bases read in frame from the first base. Receptors were amplified or captured by multiplex PCR. The run used an Illumina HiSeq 2500. TCRbeta libraries were built by three rounds of nested PCR using primers (Table S4), following protocols modified from ARM-PCR. Before sequencing, PCR products in the 200-500 bp range were cut out of the gel and cleaned up using the QIAquick gel extraction kit. The authors' pipeline ran thus. Trimmomatic was used to clean the reads, FLASH merged the cleaned reads into complete CDR3 sequences, and MiTCR assigned the sequences to V(D)J germline segments. VDJtools was used to compute clonal diversity as the inverse Simpson's index. Productive reads were defined as in-frame sequences without a premature stop codon. The raw public reads went through TCRdb reprocessing: fastp at Q25, MiXCR clone calling, in-frame beta chains kept. Rows merge per CDR3 protein into single entries with the most common DNA and genes. The V and J calls were determined by TCRdb, not by the authors. The sample table lists approximately 77,000 distinct CDR3 sequences, roughly 80% of them with a count of one. Less than 60% of the sample is in the top ten clones.

RNA was isolated from bulk unsorted tissue, and RNA quality was assessed with a NanoDrop ND-1000 and an Agilent 2100. Normal lung samples were distant non-tumor tissue taken more than 3 cm from the tumor edge. All donors had newly diagnosed lung cancer, had not received prior chemotherapy, and were admitted for thoracic surgery in China between August and November 2014. Patients with previous radiotherapy or chemotherapy, or with another concurrent cancer, were excluded from the study. Pieces of surgical tissue measuring about 1-2.1 cm3 were kept in RNAlater solution and stored at -80 degrees C until use.

This sequence originates from a man in his sixties with non-small cell lung cancer. Recombination joined TRBV12-3 or TRBV12-4 with TRBJ2-5; possibly the D gene is TRBD2, per 6 matching bases. Specimen: distant non-tumor lung tissue. The CDR3 reads as follows: CASRATGLYNEQSF. The DNA reads as follows: TGTGCCAGCAGGGCCACGGGACTCTACAATGAGCAGTCCTTC.